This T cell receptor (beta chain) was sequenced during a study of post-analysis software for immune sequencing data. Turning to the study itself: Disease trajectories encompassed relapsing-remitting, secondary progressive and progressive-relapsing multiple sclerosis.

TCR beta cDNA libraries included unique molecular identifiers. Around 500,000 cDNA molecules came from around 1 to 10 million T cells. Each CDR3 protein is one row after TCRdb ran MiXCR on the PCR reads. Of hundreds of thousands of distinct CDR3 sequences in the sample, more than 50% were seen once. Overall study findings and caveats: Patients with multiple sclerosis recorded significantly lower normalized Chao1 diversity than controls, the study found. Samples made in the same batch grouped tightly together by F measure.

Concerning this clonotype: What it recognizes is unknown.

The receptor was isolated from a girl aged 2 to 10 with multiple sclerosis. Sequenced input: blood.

This CDR3 reads CSALTSGRNEQFF. The CDR3 nucleotides read TGCAGTGCCTTGACTAGCGGGAGAAATGAGCAGTTCTTC. V gene TRBV20-1 combines with J gene TRBJ2-1; TRBD2 matches at 12 bases. The CDR3 runs 13 residues. CDR1 DFQATT and CDR2 SNEGSKA come from the germline V gene (reference sequence). J gave up 7 bases and V 6 bases, and 4 bases lay outside the gene matches.